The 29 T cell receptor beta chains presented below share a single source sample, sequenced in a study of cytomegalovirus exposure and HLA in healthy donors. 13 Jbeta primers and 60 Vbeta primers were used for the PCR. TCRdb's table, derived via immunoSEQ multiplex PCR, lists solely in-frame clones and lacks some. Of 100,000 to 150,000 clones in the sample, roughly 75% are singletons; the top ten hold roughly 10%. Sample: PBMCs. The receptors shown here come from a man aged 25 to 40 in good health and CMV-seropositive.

DNA for the CDR3: TGCGCCAGCAGTCAATCGAGGCCGCTAGCGGGAGCCCCAACCGGGGAGCTGTTTTTT. It yields the protein CASSQSRPLAGAPTGELFF. The chain links TRBV23-1 to TRBJ2-2; 10 nucleotides line up with TRBD2. TRBV23-1 is sorted into the ORF group, with uncertain function. Unmatched junction bases numbered 12, after V lost 0 bases and J lost 5 bases. This CDR3 region has 19 residues.

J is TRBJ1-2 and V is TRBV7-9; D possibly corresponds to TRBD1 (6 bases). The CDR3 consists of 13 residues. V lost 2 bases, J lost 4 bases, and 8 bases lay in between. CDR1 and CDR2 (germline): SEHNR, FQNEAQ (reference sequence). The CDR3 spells CASSLSTGYGYTF. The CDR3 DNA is TGTGCCAGCAGCTTATCGACAGGCTATGGCTACACCTTC.

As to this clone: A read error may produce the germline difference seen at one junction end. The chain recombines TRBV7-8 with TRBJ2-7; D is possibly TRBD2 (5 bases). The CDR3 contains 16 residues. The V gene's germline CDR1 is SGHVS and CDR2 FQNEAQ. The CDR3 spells CASTLRRLVEGGEQYF. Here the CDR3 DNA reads TGTGCCAGCACCTTAAGACGTCTAGTAGAGGGCGGCGAGCAGTACTTC.

The chain's CDR3 is CASRDDRGGEKLFF. The CDR3 coding sequence is TGTGCCAGCAGAGATGACAGGGGAGGTGAAAAACTGTTTTTT. This sequence joins TRBV6-5 and TRBJ1-4, with 8 bases matching TRBD1. Germline assignment: CDR1 MNHEY and CDR2 SVGAGI. The CDR3 has 14 residues. Trimming cost V 6 bases and J 7 bases; bases outside gene matches: 7.

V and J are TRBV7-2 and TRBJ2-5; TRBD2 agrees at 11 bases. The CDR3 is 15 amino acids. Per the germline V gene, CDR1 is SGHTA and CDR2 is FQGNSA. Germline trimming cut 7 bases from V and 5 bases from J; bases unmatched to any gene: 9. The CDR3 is CASTELAGGIETQYF. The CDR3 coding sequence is TGTGCCAGCACTGAGCTAGCGGGAGGCATTGAGACCCAGTACTTC.

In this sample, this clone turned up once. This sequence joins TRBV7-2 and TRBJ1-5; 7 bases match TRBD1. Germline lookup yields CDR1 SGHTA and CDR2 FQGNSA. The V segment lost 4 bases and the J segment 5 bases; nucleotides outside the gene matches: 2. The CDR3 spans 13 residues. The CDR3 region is CASSSTGDQPQHF. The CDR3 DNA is TGTGCCAGCAGCTCCACAGGGGATCAGCCCCAGCATTTT.

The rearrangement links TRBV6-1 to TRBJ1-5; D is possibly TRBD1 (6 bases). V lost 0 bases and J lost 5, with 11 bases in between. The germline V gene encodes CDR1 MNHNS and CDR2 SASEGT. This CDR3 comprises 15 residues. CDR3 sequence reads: CASSEAGTSHQPQHF. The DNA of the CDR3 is TGTGCCAGCAGTGAAGCGGGGACATCTCATCAGCCCCAGCATTTT.

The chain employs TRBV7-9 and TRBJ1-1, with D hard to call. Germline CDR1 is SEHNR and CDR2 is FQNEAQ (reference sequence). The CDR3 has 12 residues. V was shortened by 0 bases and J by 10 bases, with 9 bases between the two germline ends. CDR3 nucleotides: TGTGCCAGCAGCTTAGCTACGGAGTCAGCTTTCTTT. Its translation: CASSLATESAFF.

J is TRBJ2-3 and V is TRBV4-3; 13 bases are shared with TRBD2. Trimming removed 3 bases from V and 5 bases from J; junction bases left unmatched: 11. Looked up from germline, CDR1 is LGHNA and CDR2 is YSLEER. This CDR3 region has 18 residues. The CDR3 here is CASSHDRTSGRAGDTQYF. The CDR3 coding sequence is TGCGCCAGCAGCCACGACAGGACTAGCGGGAGAGCGGGAGATACGCAGTATTTT.

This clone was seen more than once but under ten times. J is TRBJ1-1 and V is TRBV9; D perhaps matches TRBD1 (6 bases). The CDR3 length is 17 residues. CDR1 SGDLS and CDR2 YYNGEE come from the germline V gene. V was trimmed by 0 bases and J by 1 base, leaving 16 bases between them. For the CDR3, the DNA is TGTGCCAGCAGCGTAGAAGGTGGGGGGGGGCCGAACACTGAAGCTTTCTTT. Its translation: CASSVEGGGGPNTEAFF.

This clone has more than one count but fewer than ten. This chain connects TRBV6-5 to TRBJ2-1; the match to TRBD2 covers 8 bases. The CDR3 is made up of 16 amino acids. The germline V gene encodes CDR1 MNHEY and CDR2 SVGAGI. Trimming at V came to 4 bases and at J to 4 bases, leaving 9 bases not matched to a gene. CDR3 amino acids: CASSSMASGPYNEQFF. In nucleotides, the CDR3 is TGTGCCAGCAGTTCCATGGCTAGCGGGCCATACAATGAGCAGTTCTTC.

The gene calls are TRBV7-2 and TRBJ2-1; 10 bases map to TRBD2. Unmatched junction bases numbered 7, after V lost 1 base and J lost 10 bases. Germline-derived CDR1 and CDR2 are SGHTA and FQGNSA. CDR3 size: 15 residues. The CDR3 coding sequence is TGTGCCAGCAGCTTAGGTAGCGGACTAGCGGAGGAGCAGTTCTTC. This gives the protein CASSLGSGLAEEQFF.

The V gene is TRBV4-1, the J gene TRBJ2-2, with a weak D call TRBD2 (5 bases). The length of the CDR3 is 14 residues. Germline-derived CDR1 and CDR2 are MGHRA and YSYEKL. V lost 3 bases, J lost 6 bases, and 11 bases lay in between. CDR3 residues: CASSQVALAGELFF. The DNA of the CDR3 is TGCGCCAGCAGCCAGGTCGCACTAGCCGGGGAGCTGTTTTTT.

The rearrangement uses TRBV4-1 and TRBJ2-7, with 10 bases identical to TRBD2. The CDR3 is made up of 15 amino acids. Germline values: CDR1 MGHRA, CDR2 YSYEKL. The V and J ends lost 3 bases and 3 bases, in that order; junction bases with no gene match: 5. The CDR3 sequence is CASSHLLAGLYEQYF. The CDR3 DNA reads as TGCGCCAGCAGCCATTTACTAGCGGGACTCTACGAGCAGTACTTC.

DNA for the CDR3: TGTGCCAGCAGCTCGCCATGGACAGGCCTCTACGAGCAGTACTTC. It is translated as CASSSPWTGLYEQYF. V gene TRBV7-8 combines with J gene TRBJ2-7; TRBD1 matches 7 bases. The CDR3 is 15 amino acids. The trim removed 4 bases at V and 3 bases at J, leaving 9 bases unmatched. Per the germline V gene, CDR1 is SGHVS and CDR2 is FQNEAQ. Looking up the rest from reference TRBV7-8 and TRBJ2-7 gives the full variable domain: GAGVSQSPRYKVAKRGQDVALRCDPISGHVSLFWYQQALGQGPEFLTYFQNEAQLDKSGLPSDRFFAERPEGSVSTLKIQRTQQEDSAVYLCASSSPWTGLYEQYFGPGTRLTVT.

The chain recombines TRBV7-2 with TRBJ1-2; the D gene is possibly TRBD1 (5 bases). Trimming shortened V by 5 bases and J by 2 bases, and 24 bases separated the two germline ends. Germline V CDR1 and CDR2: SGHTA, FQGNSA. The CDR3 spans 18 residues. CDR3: CASSLSQSVKEGNYGYTF. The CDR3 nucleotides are TGTGCCAGCAGCCTCTCACAGTCAGTTAAGGAGGGGAACTATGGCTACACCTTC.

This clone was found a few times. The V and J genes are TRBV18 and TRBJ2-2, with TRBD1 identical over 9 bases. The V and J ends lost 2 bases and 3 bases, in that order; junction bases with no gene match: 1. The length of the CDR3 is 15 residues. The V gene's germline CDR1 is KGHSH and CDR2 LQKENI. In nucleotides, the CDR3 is TGTGCCAGCTCACCAGGGACAGGGTACACCGGGGAGCTGTTTTTT. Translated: CASSPGTGYTGELFF.

The CDR3 reads CASSLTLRTGVPEQYF. The CDR3 DNA follows: TGTGCCAGCAGCTTAACGCTGAGGACAGGGGTCCCCGAGCAGTACTTC. This sequence joins TRBV7-8 and TRBJ2-7; 9 bases fit TRBD1. Looked up from germline, CDR1 is SGHVS and CDR2 is FQNEAQ. The V segment lost 2 bases and the J segment 6 bases; nucleotides outside the gene matches: 11. The CDR3 totals 16 residues.

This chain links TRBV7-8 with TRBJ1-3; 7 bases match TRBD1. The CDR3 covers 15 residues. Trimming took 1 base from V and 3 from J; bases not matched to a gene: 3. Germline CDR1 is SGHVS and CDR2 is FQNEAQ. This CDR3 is CASSLGTGVGNTIYF. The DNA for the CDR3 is TGTGCCAGCAGCTTAGGAACAGGGGTTGGAAACACCATATATTTT.

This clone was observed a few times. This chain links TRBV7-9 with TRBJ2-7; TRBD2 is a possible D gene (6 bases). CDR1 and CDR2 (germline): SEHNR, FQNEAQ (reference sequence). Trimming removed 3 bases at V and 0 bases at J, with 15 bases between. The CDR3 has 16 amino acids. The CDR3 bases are TGTGCCAGCAGCTTGCCCGTCTCGGGGGTCTCCTACGAGCAGTACTTC. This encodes CASSLPVSGVSYEQYF.

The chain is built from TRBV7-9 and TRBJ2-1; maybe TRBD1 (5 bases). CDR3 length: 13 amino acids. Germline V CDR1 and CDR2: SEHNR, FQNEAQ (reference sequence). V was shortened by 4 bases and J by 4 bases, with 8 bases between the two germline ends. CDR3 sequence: CASSSTVYNEQFF. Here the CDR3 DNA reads TGTGCCAGCAGCTCGACAGTTTACAATGAGCAGTTCTTC.

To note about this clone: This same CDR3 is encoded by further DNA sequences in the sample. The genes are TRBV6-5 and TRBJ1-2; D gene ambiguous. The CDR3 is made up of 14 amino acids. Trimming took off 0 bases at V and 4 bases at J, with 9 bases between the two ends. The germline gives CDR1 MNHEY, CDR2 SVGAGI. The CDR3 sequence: CASSYSSTVYGYTF. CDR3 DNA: TGTGCCAGCAGTTACTCGTCTACAGTCTATGGCTACACCTTC.

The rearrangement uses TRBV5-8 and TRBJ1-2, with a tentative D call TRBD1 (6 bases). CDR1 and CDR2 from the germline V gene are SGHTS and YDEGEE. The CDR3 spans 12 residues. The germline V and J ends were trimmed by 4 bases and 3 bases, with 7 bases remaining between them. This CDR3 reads CASSQGYYGYTF. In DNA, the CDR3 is TGTGCCAGCAGCCAGGGGTACTATGGCTACACCTTC.

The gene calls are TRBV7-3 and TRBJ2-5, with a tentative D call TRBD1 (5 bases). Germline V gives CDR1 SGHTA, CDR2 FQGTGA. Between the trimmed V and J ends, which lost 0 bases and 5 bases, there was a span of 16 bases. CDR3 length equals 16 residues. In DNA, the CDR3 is TGTGCCAGCAGCTTAACGGCAGGGTGGGTCCGTGAGACCCAGTACTTC. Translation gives CASSLTAGWVRETQYF.

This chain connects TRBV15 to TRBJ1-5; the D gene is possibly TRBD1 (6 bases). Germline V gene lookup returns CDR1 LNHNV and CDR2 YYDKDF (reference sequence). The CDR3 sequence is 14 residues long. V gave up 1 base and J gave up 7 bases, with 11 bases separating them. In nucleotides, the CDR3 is TGTGCCACCAGCAGAGGCCTCGACAGGCAGCCCCAGCATTTT. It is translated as CATSRGLDRQPQHF.

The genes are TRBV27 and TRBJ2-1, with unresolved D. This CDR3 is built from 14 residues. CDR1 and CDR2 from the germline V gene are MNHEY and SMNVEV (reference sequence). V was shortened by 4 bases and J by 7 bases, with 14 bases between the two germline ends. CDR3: CASSSAAHGNEQFF. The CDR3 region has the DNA TGTGCCAGCAGTTCTGCCGCGCACGGGAATGAGCAGTTCTTC.

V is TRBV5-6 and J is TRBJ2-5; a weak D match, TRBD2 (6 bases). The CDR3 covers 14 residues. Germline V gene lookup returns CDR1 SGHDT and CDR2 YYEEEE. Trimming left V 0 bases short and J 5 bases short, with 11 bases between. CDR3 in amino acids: CASSLDGGRETQYF. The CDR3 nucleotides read TGTGCCAGCAGCTTGGATGGGGGGAGGGAGACCCAGTACTTC.

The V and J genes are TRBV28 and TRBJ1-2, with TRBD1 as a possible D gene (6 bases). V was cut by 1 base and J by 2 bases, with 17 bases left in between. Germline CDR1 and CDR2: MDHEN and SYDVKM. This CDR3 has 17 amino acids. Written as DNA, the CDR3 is TGTGCCAGCAGTTTATCTTCGGATACAGGGTCCAACTATGGCTACACCTTC. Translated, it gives CASSLSSDTGSNYGYTF.

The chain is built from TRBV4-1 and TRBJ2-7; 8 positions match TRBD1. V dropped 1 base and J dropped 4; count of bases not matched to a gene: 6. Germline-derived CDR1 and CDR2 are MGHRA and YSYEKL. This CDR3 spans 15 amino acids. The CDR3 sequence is CASSQVTGGTYEQYF. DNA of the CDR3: TGCGCCAGCAGCCAAGTCACAGGGGGTACTTACGAGCAGTACTTC.